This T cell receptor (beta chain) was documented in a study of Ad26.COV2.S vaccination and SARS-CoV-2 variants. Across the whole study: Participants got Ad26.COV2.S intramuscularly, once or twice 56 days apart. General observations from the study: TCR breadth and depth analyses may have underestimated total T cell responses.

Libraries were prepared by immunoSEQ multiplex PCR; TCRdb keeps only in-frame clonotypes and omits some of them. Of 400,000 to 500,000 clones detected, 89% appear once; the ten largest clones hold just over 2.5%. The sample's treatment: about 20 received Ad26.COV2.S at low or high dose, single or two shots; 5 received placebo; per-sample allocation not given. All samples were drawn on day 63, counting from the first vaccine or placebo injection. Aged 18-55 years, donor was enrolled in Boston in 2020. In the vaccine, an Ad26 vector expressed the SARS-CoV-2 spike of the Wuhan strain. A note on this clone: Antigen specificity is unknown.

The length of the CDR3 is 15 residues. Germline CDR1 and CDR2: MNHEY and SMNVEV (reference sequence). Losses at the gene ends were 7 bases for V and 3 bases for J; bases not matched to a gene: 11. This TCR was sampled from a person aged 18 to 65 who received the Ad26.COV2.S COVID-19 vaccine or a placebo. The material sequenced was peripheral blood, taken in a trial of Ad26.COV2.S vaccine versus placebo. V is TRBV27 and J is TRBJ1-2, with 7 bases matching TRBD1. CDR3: CASKTAGGRDYGYTF. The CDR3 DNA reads TGTGCCAGCAAAACCGCAGGGGGTAGAGACTATGGCTACACCTTC.